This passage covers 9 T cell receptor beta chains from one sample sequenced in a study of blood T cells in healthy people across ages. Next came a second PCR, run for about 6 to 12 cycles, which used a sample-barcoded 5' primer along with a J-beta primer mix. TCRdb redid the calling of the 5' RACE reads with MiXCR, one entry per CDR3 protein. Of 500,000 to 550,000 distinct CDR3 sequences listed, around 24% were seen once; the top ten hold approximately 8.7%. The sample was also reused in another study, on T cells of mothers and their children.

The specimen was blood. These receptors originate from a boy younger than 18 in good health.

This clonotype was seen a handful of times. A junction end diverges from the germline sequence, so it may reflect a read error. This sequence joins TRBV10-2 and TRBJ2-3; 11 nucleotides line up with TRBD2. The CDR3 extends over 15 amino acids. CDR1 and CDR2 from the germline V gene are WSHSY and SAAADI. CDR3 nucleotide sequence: TGCGCCAGCAGATTAGCGGGGGGGCTCGCAGATACGCAGTGTTTT. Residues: CASRLAGGLADTQCF.

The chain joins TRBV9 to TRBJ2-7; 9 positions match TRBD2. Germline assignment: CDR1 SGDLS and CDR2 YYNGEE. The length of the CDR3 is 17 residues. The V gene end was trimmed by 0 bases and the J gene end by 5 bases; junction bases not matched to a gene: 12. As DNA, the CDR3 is TGTGCCAGCAGCGTAGAGGGCGGGGGGGCCTTATTCGACGAGCAGTACTTC. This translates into CASSVEGGGALFDEQYF.

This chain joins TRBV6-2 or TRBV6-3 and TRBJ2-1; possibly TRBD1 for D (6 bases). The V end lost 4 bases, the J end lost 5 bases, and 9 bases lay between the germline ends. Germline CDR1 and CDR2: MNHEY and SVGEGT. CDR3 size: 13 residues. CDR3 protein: CASSSRQDNEQFF. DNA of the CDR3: TGTGCCAGCAGTTCGAGACAGGACAATGAGCAGTTCTTC.

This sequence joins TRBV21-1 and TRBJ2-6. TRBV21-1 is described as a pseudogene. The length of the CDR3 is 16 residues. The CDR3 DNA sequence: TGTGCCAGCAGAGAAGGGCCTAGCTCTGGGGCCAACGTCCTGACTTTC. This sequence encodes CASREGPSSGANVLTF.

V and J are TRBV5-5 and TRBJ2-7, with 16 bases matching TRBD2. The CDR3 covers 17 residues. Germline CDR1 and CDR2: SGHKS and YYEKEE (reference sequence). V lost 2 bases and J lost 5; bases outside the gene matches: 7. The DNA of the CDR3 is TGTGCCAGCAGCTTACCGGGACTAGCGGGGGGGACTGACGAGCAGTACTTC. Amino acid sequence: CASSLPGLAGGTDEQYF.

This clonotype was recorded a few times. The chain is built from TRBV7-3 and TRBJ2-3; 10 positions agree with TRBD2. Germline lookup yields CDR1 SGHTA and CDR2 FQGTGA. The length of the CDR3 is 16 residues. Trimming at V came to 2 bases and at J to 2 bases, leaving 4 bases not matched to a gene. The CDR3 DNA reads TGTGCCAGCAGCTTAGGTGGACTAGCGGACACAGATACGCAGTATTTT. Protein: CASSLGGLADTDTQYF.

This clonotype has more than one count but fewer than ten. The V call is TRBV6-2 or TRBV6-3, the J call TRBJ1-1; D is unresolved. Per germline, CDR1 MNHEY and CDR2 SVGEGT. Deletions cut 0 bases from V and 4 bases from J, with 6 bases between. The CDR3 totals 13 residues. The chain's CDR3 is CASSYSTSTEAFF. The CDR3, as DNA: TGTGCCAGCAGTTACTCGACTTCCACTGAAGCTTTCTTT.

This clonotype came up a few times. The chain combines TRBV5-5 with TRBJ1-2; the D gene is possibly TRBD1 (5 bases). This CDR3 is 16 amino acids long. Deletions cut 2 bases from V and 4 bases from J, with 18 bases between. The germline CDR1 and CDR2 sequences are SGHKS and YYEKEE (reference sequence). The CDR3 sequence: CASSLYSGAVRYGYTF. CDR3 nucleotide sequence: TGTGCCAGCAGCTTATATTCCGGGGCTGTACGCTATGGCTACACCTTC.

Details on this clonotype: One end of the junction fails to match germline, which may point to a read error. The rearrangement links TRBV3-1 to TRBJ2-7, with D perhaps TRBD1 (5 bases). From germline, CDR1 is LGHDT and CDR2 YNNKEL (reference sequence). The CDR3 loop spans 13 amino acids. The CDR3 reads CASSQLGAYKQYF. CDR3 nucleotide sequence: TGTGCCAGCAGCCAACTAGGGGCCTACAAGCAGTACTTC.